This TCR beta chain was identified during a study of control samples from healthy donors and cancer patients. Germline V lookup: CDR1 SGDLS, CDR2 YYNGEE. The CDR3 length is 16 residues. V was shortened by 2 bases and J by 0 bases, with 11 bases between the two germline ends. The protocol was immunoSEQ multiplex PCR, while the TCRdb copy is restricted to in-frame clones and leaves out a portion. The sample carries 100,000 to 150,000 clones, nearly 90% recorded once. This sequence originates from a man aged 45-65 years with head and neck cancer. The chain is built from TRBV9 and TRBJ1-4, with D tentatively TRBD1 (5 bases). Sequencing was performed on PBMCs. The chain's CDR3 is CASSVSPTATNEKLFF. The DNA of the CDR3 is TGTGCCAGCAGCGTTAGCCCGACAGCAACTAATGAAAAACTGTTTTTT.